This T cell receptor (beta chain) was captured in a study of Graves' ophthalmopathy and Graves' hyperthyroidism. Study at large: No treatment had been given when peripheral blood was collected at initial diagnosis. Findings and caveats of the study: The model reached about 66% sensitivity and around 72% specificity for predicting ophthalmopathy progression. Between ophthalmopathy and stable hyperthyroidism, a 13-signature model drew a separation with 87.88% sensitivity and over 80% specificity.

V lost 4 bases and J lost 7, with 7 bases in between. Germline CDR1 reads MDHEN; CDR2 reads SYDVKM. The CDR3 contains 11 residues. Details on this clonotype: Its antigen is unidentified.

RNA transcripts provided the template for amplifying TCR beta CDR3 regions. Second-round multiplex PCR came after a first-round RT-PCR that employed HTBI primers. TCRdb reprocessed the multiplex PCR reads with MiXCR, giving one entry per CDR3 protein. The data show roughly 480,000 distinct CDR3 sequences, with approximately 14% seen just once and over 7.5% held by the top ten. What was sequenced was blood. This sequence originates from a woman in her 30s with Graves' ophthalmopathy. The chain links TRBV28 to TRBJ2-5; tentative D call: TRBD1 (5 bases). The CDR3 is CASSYQGTQYF. CDR3 DNA: TGTGCCAGCAGTTATCAGGGGACCCAGTACTTC.